The clone carrying this T cell receptor (beta chain) was detected only a few times. Its antigen is unidentified. The assay was immunoSEQ multiplex PCR, and TCRdb's table has in-frame clones only and misses some. Of some 7,300 clones listed, around 63% are singletons. The source of the sample is a study of coeliac disease. Overall study results and limits: Known gliadin-specific TRB sequences: about 55% of the 18 coeliac samples, only 1 of 6 controls. Intraepithelial and lamina propria fractions were not highly pure.

Sequencing used one aliquot of 500,000 to 550,000 cells per fraction. Germline CDR1 LGHNA, CDR2 YSLEER. The CDR3 covers 17 residues. Trimming pared 2 bases from V and 4 bases from J, leaving 19 bases between. Specimen: lamina propria lymphocytes from the gut. The chain recombines TRBV4-3 with TRBJ2-3; D perhaps matches TRBD1 (6 bases). This sequence originates from a woman in her sixties or seventies with active celiac disease. CDR3 loop: CASSQYSQGGYPDTQYF. Written as DNA, the CDR3 is TGCGCCAGCAGCCAATACTCACAGGGCGGGTACCCAGATACGCAGTATTTT.